This record covers a single T cell receptor beta chain. This record belongs to a study of blood T cell repertoires in COVID-19. Study context: The United States, Italy and Spain provided the acute and convalescent COVID-19 samples. The cDNA or gDNA used as material had been derived from T cells, B-cell-depleted T cells, or PBMCs.

The length of the CDR3 is 17 residues. V gave up 3 bases and J gave up 0 bases; unmatched junction bases: 8. CDR1 is SGDLS, CDR2 YYNGEE, per germline. In the source study's methods: Cell counts per sample came from amplifying reference gene primers. Sequenced by immunoSEQ multiplex PCR; TCRdb stores in-frame clones only, minus some. V, J and clone size were drawn from that table, and D and trimming were deduced from the DNA. The sample has some 250,000 clones, around 89% seen once. This receptor was obtained from a woman in her thirties or forties who had recovered from COVID-19. The specimen sequenced was peripheral blood. The genes are TRBV9 and TRBJ1-4; 7 bases align to TRBD1. CDR3 coding DNA: TGTGCCAGCAGCGGCCACCGGGACAGTGCAACTAATGAAAAACTGTTTTTT. This translates into CASSGHRDSATNEKLFF.